A single sample gave rise to the 8 T cell receptor beta chains below, sequenced in a study of a mutant IDH1 vaccine in newly diagnosed glioma. Profiling relied on immunoSEQ multiplex PCR, and the TCRdb table lists in-frame clones only, not all of them. This sample yields 35,000 to 50,000 clones, of which 91% are seen a single time; less than 5% belongs to the top ten. Described time point: week 23, last vaccination. Each dose of the vaccine consisted of 300 ug of mutant IDH1 20-mer peptide, with topical imiquimod. The antigens for these receptors are not known. The sample consisted of PBMCs, taken from a glioma patient whose treatment included an IDH1 peptide vaccine. These receptors were obtained from a man aged 45-60 years with glioma.

The rearrangement joins TRBV2 to TRBJ1-4; D call uncertain. The CDR3 loop spans 15 amino acids. Between the trimmed V and J ends, which lost 4 bases and 0 bases, there was a span of 9 bases. Per the germline V gene, CDR1 is SNHLY and CDR2 is FYNNEI. The CDR3 DNA reads TGTGCCAGCAGTGGAGGACGGGCAACTAATGAAAAACTGTTTTTT. It is translated as CASSGGRATNEKLFF. Based on the CDR3 plus reference TRBV2 and TRBJ1-4, the full variable domain is EPEVTQTPSHQVTQMGQEVILRCVPISNHLYFYWYRQILGQKVEFLVSFYNNEISEKSEIFDDQFSVERPDGSNFTLKIRSTKLEDSAMYFCASSGGRATNEKLFFGSGTQLSVL.

The chain employs TRBV19 and TRBJ1-4, with D perhaps matching TRBD1 (5 bases). The CDR3 is 15 amino acids. Germline CDR1 LNHDA, CDR2 SQIVND (reference sequence). Trimming cost V 3 bases and J 6 bases, with 14 bases left between them. The CDR3 loop is CASSMFGGDHEKLFF. CDR3 nucleotides: TGTGCCAGTAGTATGTTTGGAGGGGACCATGAAAAACTGTTTTTT.

For the CDR3, the DNA is TGTGCCAGCAGTGATTTTGTTGCCCAGCATTTT. It yields the protein CASSDFVAQHF. The V gene is TRBV2, the J gene TRBJ1-5; no firm D call. Trimming pared 3 bases from V and 11 bases from J, leaving 8 bases between. This CDR3 comprises 11 residues. Germline V lookup: CDR1 SNHLY, CDR2 FYNNEI.

This chain links TRBV6-6 with TRBJ1-5; a possible D gene is TRBD1 (6 bases). CDR3 length: 14 amino acids. Trimming removed 7 bases from V and 7 bases from J, with 17 bases in between. CDR1 and CDR2 from the germline V gene are MNHNY and SVGAGI (reference sequence). The CDR3 loop reads CASTPTGSRQPQHF. The CDR3 DNA follows: TGTGCCAGCACCCCAACAGGGAGCAGACAGCCCCAGCATTTT.

The CDR3, as DNA: TGCGCCAGCAGCCAAGCAACAGCGTATGGCTACACCTTC. Protein sequence: CASSQATAYGYTF. This chain uses TRBV4-3 with TRBJ1-2; no reliable D call. The CDR3 is 13 residues long. The germline gives CDR1 LGHNA, CDR2 YSLEER. Trimming shortened V by 1 base and J by 5 bases, and 8 bases separated the two germline ends.

The DNA of the CDR3 is TGTGCCAGCAGTGATCCCCGGAGAGCGGGAGTTGGGGAGCAGTTCTTC. This translates into CASSDPRRAGVGEQFF. The V call is TRBV6-1, the J call TRBJ2-1; 8 bases map to TRBD2. The CDR3 contains 16 residues. From germline, CDR1 is MNHNS and CDR2 SASEGT. Trimming at V came to 3 bases and at J to 10 bases, leaving 14 bases not matched to a gene.

This chain links TRBV2 with TRBJ2-7, with D possibly matching TRBD2 (6 bases). The CDR3 has 12 residues. With 6 bases removed from V and 4 bases from J, the gap between germline ends came to 10 bases. Germline CDR1 SNHLY, CDR2 FYNNEI. As DNA, the CDR3 is TGTGCCAGCAGGGGAGGCGGGTACGAGCAGTACTTC. This gives the protein CASRGGGYEQYF.

This chain joins TRBV7-6 and TRBJ2-7; possibly TRBD2 for D (6 bases). Trimming removed 5 bases from V and 6 bases from J, with 20 bases in between. The V gene's germline CDR1 is SGHVS and CDR2 FNYEAQ. This CDR3 comprises 15 residues. In DNA, the CDR3 is TGTGCCAGCAGCCCCACCGTCGGGGGTTGGATCGAGCAGTACTTC. Translation gives CASSPTVGGWIEQYF.